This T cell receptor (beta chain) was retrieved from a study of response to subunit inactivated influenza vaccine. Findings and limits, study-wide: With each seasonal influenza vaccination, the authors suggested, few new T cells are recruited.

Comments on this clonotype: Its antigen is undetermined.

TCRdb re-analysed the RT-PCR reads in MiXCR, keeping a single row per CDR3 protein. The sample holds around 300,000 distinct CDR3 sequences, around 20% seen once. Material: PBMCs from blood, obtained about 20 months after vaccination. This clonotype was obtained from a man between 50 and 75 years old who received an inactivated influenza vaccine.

DNA of the CDR3: TGCGCCAGCAGCTTGTGGGGACAGGCTAGCTCTGGAAACACCATATATTTT. Protein sequence: CASSLWGQASSGNTIYF. The chain has TRBV5-1 and TRBJ1-3; 8 bases fit TRBD1. V shed 1 base, J shed 0 bases, and the junction held 6 bases outside the gene matches. This CDR3 has 17 amino acids. Germline CDR1 is SGHRS and CDR2 is YFSETQ. The full variable domain, rest sourced from reference TRBV5-1 and TRBJ1-3, is KAGVTQTPRYLIKTRGQQVTLSCSPISGHRSVSWYQQTPGQGLQFLFEYFSETQRNKGNFPGRFSGRQFSNSRSEMNVSTLELGDSALYLCASSLWGQASSGNTIYFGEGSWLTVV.